This TCR beta chain was found in a study of T cell changes during pregnancy in multiple sclerosis. Germline assignment: CDR1 MNHEY and CDR2 SVGAGI. This CDR3 has 16 residues. V trimming: 4 bases; J trimming: 4 bases; junction bases outside the gene matches: 12. Profiling relied on immunoSEQ multiplex PCR, and the TCRdb table lists in-frame clones only, not all of them. The sample includes about 98,000 clones, about 90% seen only once; the top ten take about 2%. Sequences were derived from peripheral blood, sampled after pregnancy. The chain uses TRBV6-5 and TRBJ1-1, with 7 bases lining up with TRBD1. The TCR sequence derives from a female donor in good health, enrolled as a control in a pregnancy study. Here the CDR3 DNA reads TGTGCCAGCAGTTTTGACAGGGAAACAAGGTCCACTGAAGCTTTCTTT. Encoded protein: CASSFDRETRSTEAFF.